This T cell receptor (beta chain) was recorded in a study of siplizumab effects on memory and regulatory T cells. Of note for this clone: The antigen is undetermined.

Germline V gene data show CDR1 as SGHRS and CDR2 as YFSETQ. Trimming left V 3 bases short and J 3 bases short, with 10 bases between. The CDR3 totals 13 residues. Findings and caveats of the study: Controls showed an average of around 30% Treg-derived mappable alloreactive CD4+ clones, while siplizumab showed about 69%. Contribution to the alloresponse seemed major for naive T cells, which also seemed more diverse than memory cells. Significant reduction of alloreactive sequences traceable to unstimulated CD4+ memory cells was observed with siplizumab.

The assay was immunoSEQ multiplex PCR, and TCRdb's table has in-frame clones only and misses some. The repertoire holds over 85,000 clones, with approximately 93% as singletons. The receptor was derived from a human donor in good health. Sequencing was carried out using CD8+ T cells sorted from blood. The chain links TRBV5-1 to TRBJ2-7, with D tentatively TRBD1 (5 bases). CDR3 DNA: TGCGCCAGCAGCTCAGGGATACACTACGAGCAGTACTTC. Its translation: CASSSGIHYEQYF.